This passage covers 32 T cell receptor beta chains from one sample sequenced in a study of blood T cell repertoires in COVID-19 (dated by TCRdb to between 2020 and 2021). To prepare the library, the immunoSEQ multiplex PCR assay was applied. The immuneACCESS repertoire file appears here via TCRdb, limited to in-frame rearrangements. These files lack a portion of the clones; in checked studies, under half of the deficit traces to unresolved V genes, and the cause of the others is not known. The table for this sample lists under 200,000 clones; approximately 79% of them were counted only once. In total, the top ten clones hold under 6.5% of the sample. Sequencing was performed on PBMCs or T cells enriched from blood (not recorded which). The receptors derive from a woman aged 60-75 years with acute COVID-19.

The V and J genes are TRBV27 and TRBJ2-3; D unclear. CDR1 and CDR2 from the germline V gene are MNHEY and SMNVEV (reference sequence). The CDR3 extends over 13 amino acids. V was trimmed by 7 bases and J by 1 base, leaving 9 bases between them. The CDR3 nucleotides read TGTGCCAGCATTGGCGGAGGCACAGATACGCAGTATTTT. It specifies CASIGGGTDTQYF.

The J gene is TRBJ1-6, the V gene TRBV27; no clear D gene. Germline lookup yields CDR1 MNHEY and CDR2 SMNVEV (reference sequence). This CDR3 has 16 amino acids. The V and J ends lost 0 bases and 10 bases respectively, with 16 bases between them. The CDR3: CASSLSGPGLGSPLHF. CDR3 coding DNA: TGTGCCAGCAGTTTATCCGGGCCGGGGTTAGGGTCACCCCTCCACTTT.

This chain joins TRBV6-5 and TRBJ2-7; 8 bases fit TRBD2. The germline CDR1 and CDR2 sequences are MNHEY and SVGAGI. Unmatched junction bases numbered 7, after V lost 6 bases and J lost 0 bases. The CDR3 length is 15 residues. For the CDR3, the DNA is TGTGCCAGCAGACTCCGACTAGCGAACTCCTACGAGCAGTACTTC. It is translated as CASRLRLANSYEQYF.

The gene calls are TRBV9 and TRBJ2-3; D uncertain. The CDR3 is made up of 17 amino acids. Trimming pared 4 bases from V and 4 bases from J, leaving 22 bases between. CDR1 and CDR2 (germline): SGDLS, YYNGEE. The CDR3 loop is CASSPRVLARVADTQYF. Here the CDR3 DNA reads TGTGCCAGCAGCCCCCGGGTCTTAGCTCGAGTCGCAGATACGCAGTATTTT.

The chain recombines TRBV25-1 with TRBJ2-5; 8 bases align to TRBD2. V trimming: 8 bases; J trimming: 4 bases; junction bases outside the gene matches: 6. This CDR3 contains 13 residues. Germline V gives CDR1 MGHDK, CDR2 SYGVNS. DNA for the CDR3: TGTGCCAGCTCCCTCGGGGGGGCAGAGACCCAGTACTTC. This sequence encodes CASSLGGAETQYF. The full variable domain, its missing parts supplied by reference TRBV25-1 and TRBJ2-5, is EADIYQTPRYLVIGTGKKITLECSQTMGHDKMYWYQQDPGMELHLIHYSYGVNSTEKGDLSSESTVSRIRTEHFPLTLESARPSHTSQYLCASSLGGAETQYFGPGTRLLVL.

The sample holds one count of this clone. The chain employs TRBV4-3 and TRBJ1-6; D gene ambiguous. Trimming removed 3 bases at V and 10 bases at J, with 10 bases between. Germline CDR1 is LGHNA and CDR2 is YSLEER. The CDR3 loop spans 13 amino acids. CDR3 sequence: CASSQALRSPLHF. The CDR3 DNA reads as TGCGCCAGCAGCCAGGCTCTTCGATCACCCCTCCACTTT.

The chain couples TRBV6-6 to TRBJ1-3; D call uncertain. V was shortened by 5 bases and J by 2 bases, with 7 bases between the two germline ends. This CDR3 region has 13 residues. Germline V gene data show CDR1 as MNHNY and CDR2 as SVGAGI (reference sequence). CDR3 nucleotide sequence: TGTGCCAGCAGTCCCCTCCCTGGAAACACCATATATTTT. This translates into CASSPLPGNTIYF.

This rearrangement joins TRBV18 to TRBJ2-2; D remains ambiguous. The CDR3 is 13 amino acids. Per the germline V gene, CDR1 is KGHSH and CDR2 is LQKENI. V was trimmed by 6 bases and J by 0 bases, leaving 5 bases between them. CDR3 DNA sequence: TGTGCCAGCTCCCTACCGAACACCGGGGAGCTGTTTTTT. Translated, it gives CASSLPNTGELFF.

The chain uses TRBV7-9 and TRBJ2-1; 13 bases line up with TRBD2. The length of the CDR3 is 16 residues. CDR1 and CDR2 (germline): SEHNR, FQNEAQ (reference sequence). Trimming removed 1 base from V and 9 bases from J; junction bases left unmatched: 6. CDR3 protein: CASSLVGTSGAGEQFF. Written as DNA, the CDR3 is TGTGCCAGCAGCTTAGTCGGGACTAGCGGGGCGGGTGAGCAGTTCTTC.

The V gene is TRBV11-3, the J gene TRBJ2-1; tentatively, D is TRBD2 (5 bases). This CDR3 region has 13 residues. V lost 5 bases to trimming and J lost 10 bases, with 15 bases between them. Germline CDR1 reads SGHNT; CDR2 reads YENEEA. CDR3 residues: CASSRGTDNEQFF. CDR3 DNA sequence: TGTGCCAGCAGCCGGGGAACGGATAACGAGCAGTTCTTC.

The chain combines TRBV6-2 or TRBV6-3 with TRBJ2-7, with D unresolved. Per germline, CDR1 MNHEY and CDR2 SVGEGT. CDR3 length equals 13 residues. V was clipped by 0 bases and J by 2 bases, with 5 bases between them. CDR3 sequence reads: CASSYSVPYEQYF. The CDR3 DNA reads as TGTGCCAGCAGTTACTCCGTTCCCTACGAGCAGTACTTC.

This clone has just one count. V is TRBV24-1 and J is TRBJ1-1; TRBD1 is a possible D gene (6 bases). The germline gives CDR1 KGHDR, CDR2 SFDVKD. CDR3 length: 13 residues. V shed 8 bases and J shed 1 base, with 10 bases lying between them. The CDR3 bases are TGTGCCACCACAGGGGAATCGAACACTGAAGCTTTCTTT. Its translation: CATTGESNTEAFF.

J is TRBJ2-5 and V is TRBV29-1; 9 nucleotides align to TRBD1. Germline V lookup: CDR1 SQVTM, CDR2 ANQGSEA. This CDR3 spans 12 amino acids. Unmatched junction bases numbered 4, after V lost 7 bases and J lost 4 bases. Written as DNA, the CDR3 is TGCAGCGCCCGGACAGGGGTAGAGACCCAGTACTTC. Its protein product is CSARTGVETQYF.

DNA of the CDR3: TGCAGCGTCAAATGGAGGGGTGGCTACACCTTC. Translated, it gives CSVKWRGGYTF. This chain connects TRBV29-1 to TRBJ1-2, with a possible D match to TRBD1 (5 bases). Trimming pared 6 bases from V and 7 bases from J, leaving 12 bases between. Germline-derived CDR1 and CDR2 are SQVTM and ANQGSEA. The CDR3 length is 11 residues.

V gene TRBV12-3 or TRBV12-4 combines with J gene TRBJ2-7; a possible D gene is TRBD2 (5 bases). The CDR3 sequence is 13 residues long. V gave up 8 bases and J gave up 2 bases, with 13 bases separating them. The CDR3 DNA reads as TGTGCCAGCGCGAGAGGGATGGCCTACGAGCAGTACTTC. Amino acid sequence: CASARGMAYEQYF.

J is TRBJ2-6 and V is TRBV25-1; D is ambiguous. The CDR3 covers 15 residues. V gave up 3 bases and J gave up 3 bases, with 9 bases separating them. CDR1 and CDR2 (germline): MGHDK, SYGVNS. CDR3 sequence (DNA): TGTGCCAGCAGTGACTCCTGGAGTGGGGCCAACGTCCTGACTTTC. Amino acids: CASSDSWSGANVLTF.

The chain carries TRBV11-2 and TRBJ2-5; 13 nucleotides match TRBD2. The trim removed 1 base at V and 7 bases at J, leaving 12 bases unmatched. CDR1 and CDR2 (germline): SGHAT, FQNNGV. The CDR3 loop spans 18 amino acids. The CDR3 coding sequence is TGTGCCAGCAGCTTAGGTTCAGGACTAGCGGGGGCCCGGGGGACCCAGTACTTC. It translates to CASSLGSGLAGARGTQYF.

This clone was seen only once. One end of the junction does not line up with germline, which may come from a read error. This chain joins TRBV3-1 (or the pseudogene TRBV3-2) and TRBJ1-3; D is perhaps TRBD1 (5 bases). This CDR3 is 12 amino acids long. From germline, CDR1 is LGHDT and CDR2 YNNKEL (reference sequence). The DNA for the CDR3 is TGTGCCAGCAGCCAGGGGCGAAAGACCATATATTTT. Protein: CASSQGRKTIYF.

J is TRBJ2-2 and V is TRBV3-1 (or the pseudogene TRBV3-2); 7 bases map to TRBD2. This CDR3 spans 16 amino acids. V lost 4 bases to trimming and J lost 8 bases; unmatched junction nucleotides: 13. The V gene's germline CDR1 is LGHDT and CDR2 YNNKEL (reference sequence). The CDR3 spells CASSPSWGRASGELFF. CDR3 DNA: TGTGCCAGCAGCCCGTCTTGGGGGAGGGCCTCGGGGGAGCTGTTTTTT.

This chain uses TRBV3-1 (or the pseudogene TRBV3-2) with TRBJ2-2, with D perhaps TRBD2 (5 bases). Germline loops: CDR1 LGHDT, CDR2 YNNKEL (reference sequence). V was clipped by 3 bases and J by 6 bases, with 20 bases between them. This CDR3 has 17 amino acids. The CDR3: CASSHHIAPGKAGELFF. Written as DNA, the CDR3 is TGTGCCAGCAGCCACCACATTGCCCCCGGGAAGGCCGGGGAGCTGTTTTTT.

This clone was recorded a few times. The CDR3 DNA is TGTGCCAGCAGCCAACTACAGGGTAACCAGCCCCAGCATTTT. As protein: CASSQLQGNQPQHF. The chain combines TRBV3-1 (or the pseudogene TRBV3-2) with TRBJ1-5; TRBD1 might be the D (6 bases). CDR1 and CDR2 (germline): LGHDT, YNNKEL (reference sequence). The CDR3 length is 14 residues. V lost 2 bases to trimming and J lost 7 bases, with 12 bases between them.

V usage is TRBV5-6 and J usage is TRBJ1-5; 9 bases line up with TRBD1. This CDR3 spans 14 amino acids. The V gene end was trimmed by 3 bases and the J gene end by 6 bases; junction bases not matched to a gene: 4. Per germline, CDR1 SGHDT and CDR2 YYEEEE. The CDR3 bases are TGTGCCAGCAGCTCAACAGGGGGCTTTCAGCCCCAGCATTTT. Protein sequence: CASSSTGGFQPQHF.

This clone appeared a single time. The V call is TRBV7-8, the J call TRBJ2-7; a possible D gene is TRBD2 (5 bases). In germline, CDR1 is SGHVS, CDR2 FQNEAQ. Trimming pared 5 bases from V and 5 bases from J, leaving 13 bases between. This CDR3 has 13 residues. The CDR3, as DNA: TGTGCCAGCAGCCCGGGAAGGGCCAACGAGCAGTACTTC. This encodes CASSPGRANEQYF. The full variable domain, in which reference TRBV7-8 and TRBJ2-7 provide the parts outside the CDR3, is GAGVSQSPRYKVAKRGQDVALRCDPISGHVSLFWYQQALGQGPEFLTYFQNEAQLDKSGLPSDRFFAERPEGSVSTLKIQRTQQEDSAVYLCASSPGRANEQYFGPGTRLTVT.

The chain carries TRBV5-4 and TRBJ2-3; 8 bases are shared with TRBD2. CDR1 SGHNT and CDR2 YYREEE come from the germline V gene (reference sequence). The CDR3 contains 17 residues. The trim removed 5 bases at V and 1 base at J, leaving 12 bases unmatched. The CDR3 DNA reads TGTGCCAGCAGGGCGGGAGGCGGGGCCGGCGGCACAGATACGCAGTATTTT. Encoded protein: CASRAGGGAGGTDTQYF.

V and J are TRBV5-1 and TRBJ1-6, with D hard to call. Trimming pared 0 bases from V and 0 bases from J, leaving 4 bases between. Germline CDR1 is SGHRS and CDR2 is YFSETQ. The CDR3 length is 15 residues. For the CDR3, the DNA is TGCGCCAGCAGCTTGGACATCTCCTATAATTCACCCCTCCACTTT. Translation gives CASSLDISYNSPLHF.

The sample holds one count of this clone. The chain carries TRBV7-2 and TRBJ1-1; D is ambiguous. CDR1 and CDR2 (germline): SGHTA, FQGNSA. Trimming took 4 bases from V and 8 from J, leaving 8 bases between them. The CDR3 consists of 11 residues. CDR3 coding DNA: TGTGCCAGCAGCTCAACAGTGGAAGCTTTCTTT. As protein: CASSSTVEAFF.

This chain uses TRBV2 with TRBJ2-5; no reliable D call. The V gene lost 6 bases and the J gene lost 5 bases, with 10 bases spanning the gap. Germline-derived CDR1 and CDR2 are SNHLY and FYNNEI. The CDR3 totals 12 residues. CDR3 residues: CASRGVEETQYF. The CDR3 nucleotides are TGTGCCAGCAGGGGTGTGGAGGAGACCCAGTACTTC.

The V and J genes are TRBV28 and TRBJ1-2, with D possibly TRBD1 on 6 matching bases. The CDR3 is made up of 12 amino acids. With 5 bases removed from V and 6 bases from J, the gap between germline ends came to 10 bases. The germline gives CDR1 MDHEN, CDR2 SYDVKM. CDR3 sequence reads: CASSGQSDGYTF. The CDR3 DNA sequence: TGTGCCAGCAGTGGACAGTCCGATGGCTACACCTTC.

This chain connects TRBV30 to TRBJ2-7, with 8 bases aligning to TRBD1. V gave up 3 bases and J gave up 7 bases; unmatched junction bases: 14. CDR1 is GTSNPN and CDR2 is SVGIG in the germline V gene (reference sequence). This CDR3 has 15 residues. CDR3 sequence: CAWSAGQGWVGEQYF. The CDR3 DNA is TGTGCCTGGAGCGCTGGACAGGGATGGGTCGGGGAGCAGTACTTC.

The gene calls are TRBV6-1 and TRBJ1-5; D might be TRBD1 (5 bases). CDR1 MNHNS and CDR2 SASEGT come from the germline V gene. V was shortened by 1 base and J by 3 bases, with 7 bases between the two germline ends. The length of the CDR3 is 14 residues. The CDR3 DNA reads TGTGCCAGCAGTGAAGGACAGACCAATCAGCCCCAGCATTTT. Residues: CASSEGQTNQPQHF.

The chain couples TRBV5-1 to TRBJ2-7, with TRBD2 matching over 9 bases. The CDR3 runs to 16 residues. V lost 1 base to trimming and J lost 2 bases; unmatched junction nucleotides: 7. CDR1 is SGHRS and CDR2 is YFSETQ in the germline V gene. The CDR3 region is CASSLLAGVVTYEQYF. In nucleotides, the CDR3 is TGCGCCAGCAGCTTGTTAGCGGGAGTGGTAACCTACGAGCAGTACTTC.

The genes are TRBV14 and TRBJ1-4; tentatively, D is TRBD1 (6 bases). With 7 bases removed from V and 9 bases from J, the gap between germline ends came to 12 bases. The CDR3 extends over 12 amino acids. Per the germline V gene, CDR1 is SGHDN and CDR2 is FVKESK. CDR3: CASNIQGQKLFF. The CDR3 DNA is TGTGCCAGCAATATTCAGGGGCAAAAACTGTTTTTT.